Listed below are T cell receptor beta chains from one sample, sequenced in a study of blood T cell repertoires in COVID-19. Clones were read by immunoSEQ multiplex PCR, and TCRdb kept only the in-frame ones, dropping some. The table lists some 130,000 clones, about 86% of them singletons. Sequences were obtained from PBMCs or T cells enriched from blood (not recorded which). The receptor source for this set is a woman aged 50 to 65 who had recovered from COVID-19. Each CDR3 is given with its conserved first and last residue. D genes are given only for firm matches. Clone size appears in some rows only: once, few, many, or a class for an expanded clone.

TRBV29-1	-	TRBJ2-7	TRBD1	CSVEEPGQGYEQYF	TGCAGCGTTGAAGAGCCAGGACAGGGCTACGAGCAGTACTTC
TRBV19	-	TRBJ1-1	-	CASSHTKVAAAEAFF	TGTGCCAGTAGCCATACTAAAGTGGCTGCGGCTGAAGCTTTCTTT
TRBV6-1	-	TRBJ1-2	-	CASSEQGRAYGYTF	TGTGCCAGCAGTGAACAGGGGCGGGCCTATGGCTACACCTTC
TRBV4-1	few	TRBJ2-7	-	CASSQAASGNSYEQYF	TGCGCCAGCAGCCAAGCGGCCAGCGGCAACTCCTACGAGCAGTACTTC
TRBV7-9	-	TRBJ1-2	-	CASSLGQNYGYTF	TGTGCCAGCAGCTTAGGTCAGAACTATGGCTACACCTTC
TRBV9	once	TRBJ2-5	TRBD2	CASSVDVGTSGDSKETQYF	TGTGCCAGCAGCGTAGATGTGGGGACTAGCGGGGATTCCAAAGAGACCCAGTACTTC
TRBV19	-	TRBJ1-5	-	CASSMDGLWQPQHF	TGTGCCAGTAGTATGGATGGGCTCTGGCAGCCCCAGCATTTT
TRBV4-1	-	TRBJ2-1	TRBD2	CASSQESGGSYNEQFF	TGCGCCAGCAGCCAAGAAAGCGGGGGGTCCTACAATGAGCAGTTCTTC
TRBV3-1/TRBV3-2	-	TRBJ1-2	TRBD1	CASSPPGQGPYGYTF	TGTGCCAGCAGCCCTCCGGGACAGGGGCCATATGGCTACACCTTC
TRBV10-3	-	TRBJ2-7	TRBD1	CAISGGTGGYEQYF	TGTGCCATCAGTGGTGGGACAGGGGGTTACGAGCAGTACTTC
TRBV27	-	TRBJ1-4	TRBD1	CASGQGFNEKLFF	TGTGCCAGCGGACAGGGATTTAATGAAAAACTGTTTTTT
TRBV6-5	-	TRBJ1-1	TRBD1	CASSYLRDSEAFF	TGTGCCAGCAGTTATCTTCGGGACAGCGAAGCTTTCTTT
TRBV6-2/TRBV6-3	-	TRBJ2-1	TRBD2	CASSHGGGYNEQFF	TGTGCCAGCAGTCACGGGGGGGGGTACAATGAGCAGTTCTTC
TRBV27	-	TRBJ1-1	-	CASSSLQVMNTEAFF	TGTGCCAGCAGTTCCCTACAGGTTATGAACACTGAAGCTTTCTTT
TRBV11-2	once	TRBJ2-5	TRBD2	CASSLDHRVRGGRETQYF	TGTGCCAGCAGCTTAGATCATAGGGTGCGGGGGGGCCGAGAGACCCAGTACTTC
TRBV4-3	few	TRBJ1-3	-	CASSQPGQLPNTIYF	TGCGCCAGCAGCCAACCCGGACAGCTACCAAACACCATATATTTT
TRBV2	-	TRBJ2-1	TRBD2	CASSELAGSYNEQFF	TGTGCCAGCAGTGAACTAGCGGGTTCATACAATGAGCAGTTCTTC
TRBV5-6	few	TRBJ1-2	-	CASSLVAGVGYTF	TGTGCCAGCAGCTTGGTCGCAGGTGTTGGCTACACCTTC
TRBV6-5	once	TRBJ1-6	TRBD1	CASTSGQGHGSGLHF	TGTGCCAGCACTTCGGGACAGGGGCACGGTTCGGGCCTCCACTTT
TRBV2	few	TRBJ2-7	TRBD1	CAVSGTGGYEQYF	TGTGCCGTTTCCGGGACAGGGGGCTACGAGCAGTACTTC
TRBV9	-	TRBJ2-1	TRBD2	CASTISGDSYNEQFF	TGTGCCAGCACCATTAGCGGGGACTCCTACAATGAGCAGTTCTTC
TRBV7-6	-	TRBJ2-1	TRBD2	CASSFTSGGANEQFF	TGTGCCAGCAGCTTCACTAGCGGGGGGGCGAATGAGCAGTTCTTC
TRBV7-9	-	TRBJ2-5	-	CASSQRGGETQYF	TGTGCCAGCAGCCAAAGGGGGGGAGAGACCCAGTACTTC
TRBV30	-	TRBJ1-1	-	CAWRSRQARTEAFF	TGTGCCTGGAGATCGAGACAGGCCCGCACTGAAGCTTTCTTT
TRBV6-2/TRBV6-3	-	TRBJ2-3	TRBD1	CASSYGAGGITDTQYF	TGTGCCAGCAGTTACGGGGCAGGGGGCATCACAGATACGCAGTATTTT
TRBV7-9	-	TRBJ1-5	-	CASSPLNQPQHF	TGTGCCAGCAGCCCGTTAAATCAGCCCCAGCATTTT
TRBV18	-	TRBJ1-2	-	CASSPTGNYGYTF	TGTGCCAGCTCACCCACAGGAAACTATGGCTACACCTTC
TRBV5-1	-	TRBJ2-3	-	CASSLEFTGDTQYF	TGCGCCAGCAGCTTGGAATTTACCGGAGATACGCAGTATTTT
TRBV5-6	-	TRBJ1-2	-	CASSLPPGNYGYTF	TGTGCCAGCAGCTTGCCCCCGGGGAACTATGGCTACACCTTC
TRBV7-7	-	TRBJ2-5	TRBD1	CASSLGSGQGLETQYF	TGTGCTAGCAGCTTAGGGTCGGGACAGGGGTTGGAGACCCAGTACTTC
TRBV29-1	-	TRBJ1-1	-	CSVADGRGEAFF	TGCAGCGTTGCCGACGGCCGGGGGGAAGCTTTCTTT
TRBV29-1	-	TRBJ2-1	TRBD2	CSVEGLAGSSYNEQFF	TGCAGCGTTGAAGGGCTAGCGGGGAGCTCCTACAATGAGCAGTTCTTC
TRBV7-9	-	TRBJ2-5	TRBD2	CASSVGTSGKETQYF	TGTGCCAGCAGCGTCGGGACTAGCGGGAAAGAGACCCAGTACTTC
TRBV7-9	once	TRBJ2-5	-	CASSLGTAMETQYF	TGTGCCAGCAGCCTCGGGACTGCCATGGAGACCCAGTACTTC
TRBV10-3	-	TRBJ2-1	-	CAISVPGDGDNEQFF	TGTGCCATCAGTGTTCCAGGGGATGGGGACAATGAGCAGTTCTTC
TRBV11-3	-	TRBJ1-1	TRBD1	CASIKGQGPRAEAFF	TGTGCCAGCATCAAGGGACAGGGACCACGCGCTGAAGCTTTCTTT
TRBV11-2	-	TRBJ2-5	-	CASSPRWGGHIQETQYF	TGTGCCAGCAGCCCTAGGTGGGGGGGACACATCCAAGAGACCCAGTACTTC
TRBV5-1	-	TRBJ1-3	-	CASSTAGAPGNTIYF	TGCGCCAGCAGCACGGCAGGGGCTCCTGGAAACACCATATATTTT
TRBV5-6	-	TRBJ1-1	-	CASSLVRQDLNTEAFF	TGTGCCAGCAGCTTGGTTAGGCAGGATCTTAACACTGAAGCTTTCTTT
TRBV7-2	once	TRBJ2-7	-	CASSLVGVYEQYF	TGTGCCAGCAGCTTAGTGGGCGTATACGAGCAGTACTTC
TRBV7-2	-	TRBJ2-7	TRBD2	CASSFATREGQYF	TGTGCCAGCAGCTTTGCTACAAGGGAGGGGCAGTACTTC
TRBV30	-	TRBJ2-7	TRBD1	CAWSVPGQGVEQYF	TGTGCCTGGAGTGTACCAGGACAGGGGGTCGAGCAGTACTTC
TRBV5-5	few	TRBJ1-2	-	CASSFGEGYGYTF	TGTGCCAGCAGCTTTGGGGAGGGCTATGGCTACACCTTC
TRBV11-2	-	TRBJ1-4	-	CASSPGRRVVSNEKLFF	TGTGCCAGCAGCCCGGGTCGCAGGGTAGTATCTAATGAAAAACTGTTTTTT
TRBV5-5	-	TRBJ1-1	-	CASRRTVAPTEAFF	TGTGCCAGCAGGCGTACAGTGGCCCCCACTGAAGCTTTCTTT
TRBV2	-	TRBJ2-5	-	CASASQETQYF	TGTGCCAGCGCCAGCCAAGAGACCCAGTACTTC
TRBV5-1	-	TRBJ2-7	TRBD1	CASSLATGGNSYEQYF	TGCGCCAGCAGCTTGGCCACAGGGGGCAACTCCTACGAGCAGTACTTC
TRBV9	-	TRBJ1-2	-	CASSGGSGVNYGYTF	TGTGCCAGCAGCGGGGGGAGCGGGGTCAACTATGGCTACACCTTC
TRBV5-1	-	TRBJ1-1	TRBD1	CASSNTGTGMNTEAFF	TGCGCCAGCAGCAATACCGGGACAGGGATGAACACTGAAGCTTTCTTT
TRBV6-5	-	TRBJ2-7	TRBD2	CASSYPGTSGTYEQYF	TGTGCCAGCAGTTACCCAGGGACTAGCGGGACCTACGAGCAGTACTTC
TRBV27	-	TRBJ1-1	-	CASSLTSSTEAFF	TGTGCCAGCAGTTTAACGTCTAGCACTGAAGCTTTCTTT
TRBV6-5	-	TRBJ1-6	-	CASSYRGLHNNSPLHF	TGTGCCAGCAGTTATAGGGGCCTACACAATAATTCACCCCTCCACTTT
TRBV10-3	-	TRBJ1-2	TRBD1	CAISPGTGAGYTF	TGTGCCATCAGCCCCGGGACAGGGGCTGGCTACACCTTC
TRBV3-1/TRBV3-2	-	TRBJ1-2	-	CASSQLAGTTANYGYTF	TGTGCCAGCAGCCAACTGGCCGGGACAACTGCTAACTATGGCTACACCTTC